A selection of T cell receptor beta chains follows, all from one sample in a study of OX40 agonist ivuxolimab in advanced cancers. Repertoires were generated with immunoSEQ multiplex PCR, while TCRdb's copy carries only in-frame clones and drops some. The data contain over 30,000 clones, approximately 86% of them seen just once; the ten biggest clones take up 1.8%. The material was CD4+ or CD8+ T cells sorted from blood, obtained in a trial of the OX40 agonist ivuxolimab. These TCRs come from an adult with an advanced solid tumor such as melanoma, head and neck, liver or kidney cancer. CDR3s include the opening cysteine and the closing phenylalanine or tryptophan. The size field is filled for only some rows; it gives once, few, many or a size class.

V gene	clone size	J gene	CDR3 protein
TRBV5-1	-	TRBJ1-5	CASSFGTGFDQPQHF
TRBV11-2	-	TRBJ2-3	CASSPGQGTDTQYF
TRBV14	-	TRBJ1-6	CASRQVDNSPLHF
TRBV16	-	TRBJ1-5	CASSDSPGQGQPQHF
TRBV14	-	TRBJ2-3	CASSQSGLADTQYF
TRBV6-1	-	TRBJ1-3	CASSEPGQGNTIYF
TRBV4-2	-	TRBJ2-6	CASSQASGFTGANVLTF
TRBV5-1	-	TRBJ1-4	CASSLGRGNEKLFF
TRBV19	-	TRBJ2-3	CASRDAGDVDTDTQYF
TRBV18	-	TRBJ1-1	CASSPIQGNTEAFF
TRBV19	-	TRBJ2-3	CASSSQHPAGTSTDTQYF
TRBV2	few	TRBJ1-2	CASSAPRFSSNNYGYTF
TRBV5-1	few	TRBJ1-1	CASSLRGGTEAFF
TRBV18	-	TRBJ2-1	CASSTGENNEQFF
TRBV6-1	-	TRBJ2-3	CASQRGAVPTDTQYF
TRBV29-1	-	TRBJ1-5	CSVSTGSGSNQPQHF
TRBV7-7	few	TRBJ2-5	CASSGVTGGETQYF
TRBV10-2	-	TRBJ2-7	CASSPDRSYEQYF
TRBV5-4	-	TRBJ1-5	CASSLLGQPQHF
TRBV10-3	-	TRBJ2-3	CAISESGESTDTQYF
TRBV6-5	-	TRBJ1-5	CASSYAGFNQPQHF
TRBV11-2	once	TRBJ1-1	CASSLPGITEAFF
TRBV7-2	-	TRBJ2-3	CASSLASSGAGRTDTQYF
TRBV7-2	-	TRBJ1-6	CASSSGTGEYSPLHF
TRBV27	-	TRBJ1-6	CASSSYIRGYNSPLHF
TRBV7-2	-	TRBJ1-6	CASSSDIYNSPLHF
TRBV6-5	-	TRBJ1-5	CAKHAGGWSNQPQHF
TRBV6-6	few	TRBJ2-7	CASSYGGALEQYF
TRBV7-2	-	TRBJ2-1	CASSGRRATYNEQFF
TRBV5-1	few	TRBJ1-5	CASSEVGGNQPQHF